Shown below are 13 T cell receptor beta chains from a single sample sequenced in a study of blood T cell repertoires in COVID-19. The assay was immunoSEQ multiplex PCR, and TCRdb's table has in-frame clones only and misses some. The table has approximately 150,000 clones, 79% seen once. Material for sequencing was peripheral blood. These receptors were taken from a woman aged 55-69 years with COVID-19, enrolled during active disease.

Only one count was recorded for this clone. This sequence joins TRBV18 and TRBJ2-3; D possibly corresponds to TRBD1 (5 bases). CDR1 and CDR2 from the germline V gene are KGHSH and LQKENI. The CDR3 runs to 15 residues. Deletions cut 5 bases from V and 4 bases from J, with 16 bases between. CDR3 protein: CASSTQGTVADTQYF. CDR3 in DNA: TGTGCCAGCTCAACCCAGGGTACGGTTGCAGATACGCAGTATTTT.

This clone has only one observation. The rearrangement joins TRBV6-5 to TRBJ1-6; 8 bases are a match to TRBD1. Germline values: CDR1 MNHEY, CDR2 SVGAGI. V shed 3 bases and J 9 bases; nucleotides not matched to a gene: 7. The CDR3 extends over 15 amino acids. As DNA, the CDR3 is TGTGCCAGCAGTTATTTTACAGGGGGTAGTTCACCCCTCCACTTT. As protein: CASSYFTGGSSPLHF.

CDR3 region: CASSRSGLQETQYF. The CDR3 region has the DNA TGTGCCAGCAGCCGGAGCGGGCTGCAAGAGACCCAGTACTTC. V is TRBV14 and J is TRBJ2-5, with D maybe TRBD2 (6 bases). Per germline, CDR1 SGHDN and CDR2 FVKESK. Trimming removed 4 bases at V and 2 bases at J, with 11 bases between. The CDR3 runs 14 residues.

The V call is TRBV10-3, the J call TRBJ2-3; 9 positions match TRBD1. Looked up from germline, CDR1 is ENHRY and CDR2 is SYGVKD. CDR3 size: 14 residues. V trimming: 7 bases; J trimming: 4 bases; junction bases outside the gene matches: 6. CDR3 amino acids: CAITPDRGADTQYF. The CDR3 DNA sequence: TGTGCCATCACTCCGGACAGGGGTGCAGATACGCAGTATTTT.

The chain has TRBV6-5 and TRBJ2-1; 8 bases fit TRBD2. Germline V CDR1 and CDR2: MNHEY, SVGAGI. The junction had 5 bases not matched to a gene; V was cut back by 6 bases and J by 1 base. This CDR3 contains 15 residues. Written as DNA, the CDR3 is TGTGCCAGCAGAGTTACTAGCGGATCCTACAATGAGCAGTTCTTC. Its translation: CASRVTSGSYNEQFF.

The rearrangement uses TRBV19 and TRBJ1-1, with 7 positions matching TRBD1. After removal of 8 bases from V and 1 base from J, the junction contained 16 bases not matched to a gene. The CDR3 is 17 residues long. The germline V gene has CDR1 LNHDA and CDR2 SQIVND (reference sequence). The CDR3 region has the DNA TGTGCCAGTCTCTCCATGGGAAGGGGACAGCGGAACACTGAAGCTTTCTTT. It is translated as CASLSMGRGQRNTEAFF.

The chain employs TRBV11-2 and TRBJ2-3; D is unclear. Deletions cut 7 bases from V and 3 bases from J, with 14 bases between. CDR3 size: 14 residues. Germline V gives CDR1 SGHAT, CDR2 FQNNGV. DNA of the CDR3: TGTGCCAGCACCCCTCGGAAGACTACAGATACGCAGTATTTT. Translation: CASTPRKTTDTQYF.

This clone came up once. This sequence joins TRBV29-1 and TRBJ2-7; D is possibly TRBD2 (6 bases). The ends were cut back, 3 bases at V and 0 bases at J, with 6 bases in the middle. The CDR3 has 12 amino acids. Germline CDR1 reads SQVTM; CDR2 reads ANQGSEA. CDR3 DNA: TGCAGCGTTGACGGGAGCTCCTACGAGCAGTACTTC. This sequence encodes CSVDGSSYEQYF.

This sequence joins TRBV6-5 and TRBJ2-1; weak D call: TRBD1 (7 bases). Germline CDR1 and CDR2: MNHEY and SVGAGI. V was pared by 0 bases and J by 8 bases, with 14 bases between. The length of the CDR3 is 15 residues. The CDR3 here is CASSYSRQGGDEQFF. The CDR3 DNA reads TGTGCCAGCAGTTACTCGAGACAGGGAGGTGATGAGCAGTTCTTC.

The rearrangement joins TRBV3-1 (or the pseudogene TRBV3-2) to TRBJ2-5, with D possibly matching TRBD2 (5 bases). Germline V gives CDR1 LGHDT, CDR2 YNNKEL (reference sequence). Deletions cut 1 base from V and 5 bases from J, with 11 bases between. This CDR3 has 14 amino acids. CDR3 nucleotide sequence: TGTGCCAGCAGCCAAGCTATGGGCGGGGAGACCCAGTACTTC. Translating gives CASSQAMGGETQYF.

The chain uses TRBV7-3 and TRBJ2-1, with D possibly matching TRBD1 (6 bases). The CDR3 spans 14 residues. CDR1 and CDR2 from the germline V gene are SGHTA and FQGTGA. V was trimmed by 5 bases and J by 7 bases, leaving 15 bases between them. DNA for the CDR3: TGTGCCAGCAGCCCCCTCCGGGACACGAATGAGCAGTTCTTC. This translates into CASSPLRDTNEQFF.

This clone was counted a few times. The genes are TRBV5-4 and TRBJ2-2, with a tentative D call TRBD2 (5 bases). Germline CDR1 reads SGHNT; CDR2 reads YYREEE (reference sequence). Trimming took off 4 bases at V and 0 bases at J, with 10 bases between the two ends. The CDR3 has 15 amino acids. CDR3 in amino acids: CASSTAGPNTGELFF. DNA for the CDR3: TGTGCCAGCAGCACCGCGGGCCCGAACACCGGGGAGCTGTTTTTT.

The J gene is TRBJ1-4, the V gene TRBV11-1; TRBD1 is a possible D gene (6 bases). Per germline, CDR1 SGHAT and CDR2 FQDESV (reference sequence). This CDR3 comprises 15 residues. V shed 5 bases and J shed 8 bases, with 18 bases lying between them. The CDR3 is CASSRVGGHEEKLFF. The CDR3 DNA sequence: TGTGCCAGCAGCCGTGTCGGGGGGCATGAGGAAAAACTGTTTTTT. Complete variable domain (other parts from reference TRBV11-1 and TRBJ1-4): EAEVAQSPRYKITEKSQAVAFWCDPISGHATLYWYRQILGQGPELLVQFQDESVVDDSQLPKDRFSAERLKGVDSTLKIQPAELGDSAMYLCASSRVGGHEEKLFFGSGTQLSVL.